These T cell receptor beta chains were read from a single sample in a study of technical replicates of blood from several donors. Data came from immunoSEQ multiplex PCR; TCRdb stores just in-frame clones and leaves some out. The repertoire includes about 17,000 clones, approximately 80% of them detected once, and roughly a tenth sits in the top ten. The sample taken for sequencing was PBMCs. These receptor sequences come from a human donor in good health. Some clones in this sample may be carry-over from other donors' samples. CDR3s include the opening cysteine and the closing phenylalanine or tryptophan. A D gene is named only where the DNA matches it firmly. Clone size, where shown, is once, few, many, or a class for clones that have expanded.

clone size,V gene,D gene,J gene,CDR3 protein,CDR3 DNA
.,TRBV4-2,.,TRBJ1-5,CASSQDTLSSQPQHF,TGTGCCAGCAGCCAAGACACATTGTCTAGTCAGCCCCAGCATTTT
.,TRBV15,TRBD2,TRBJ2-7,CATSRELAGLREQYF,TGTGCCACCAGCAGAGAACTAGCGGGACTACGGGAGCAGTACTTC
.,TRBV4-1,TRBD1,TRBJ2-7,CASSQAGTDYGQYF,TGCGCCAGCAGCCAAGCCGGGACAGACTACGGGCAGTACTTC
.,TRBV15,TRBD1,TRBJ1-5,CATSIGGQGPNRPQHF,TGTGCCACCAGCATAGGGGGACAGGGACCGAATCGACCCCAGCATTTT
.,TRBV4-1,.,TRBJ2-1,CATAKEVAPNEQFF,TGCGCCACCGCCAAGGAGGTAGCACCGAATGAGCAGTTCTTC
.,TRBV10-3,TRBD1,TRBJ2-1,CAISTGTKTGRAEQFF,TGTGCCATCAGCACTGGGACCAAGACAGGGCGGGCTGAGCAGTTCTTC
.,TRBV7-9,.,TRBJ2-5,CASTRGWGEFETQYF,TGTGCCAGCACTCGAGGTTGGGGGGAATTCGAGACCCAGTACTTC
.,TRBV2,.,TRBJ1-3,CASNPGFNTIYF,TGTGCCAGCAATCCAGGGTTTAACACCATATATTTT
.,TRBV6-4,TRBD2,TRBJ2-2,CASSRGGSTGELFF,TGTGCCAGCAGTAGGGGCGGGAGCACCGGGGAGCTGTTTTTT
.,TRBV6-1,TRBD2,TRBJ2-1,CASSEVASGRAVGNEQFF,TGTGCCAGCAGTGAAGTAGCCAGCGGGAGGGCCGTTGGGAATGAGCAGTTCTTC
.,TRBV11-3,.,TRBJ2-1,CASSFGAEHNEQFF,TGTGCCAGCAGCTTTGGGGCGGAGCACAATGAGCAGTTCTTC
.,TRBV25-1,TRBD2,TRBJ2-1,CASSDQTSGRTHEQFF,TGTGCCAGCAGTGATCAGACTAGCGGGAGAACCCATGAGCAGTTCTTC
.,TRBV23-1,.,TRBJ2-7,CARILGPAYEQYF,TGCGCCAGAATCCTTGGGCCGGCCTACGAGCAGTACTTC
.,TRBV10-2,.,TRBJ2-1,CASSEFESNEQFF,TGCGCCAGCAGTGAGTTTGAGAGCAATGAGCAGTTCTTC
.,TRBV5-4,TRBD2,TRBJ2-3,CASSSGLAGPDTQYF,TGTGCCAGCAGCTCGGGACTAGCGGGCCCTGATACGCAGTATTTT
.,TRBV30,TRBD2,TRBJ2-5,CAWSVGLAGLETQYF,TGTGCCTGGAGTGTAGGACTAGCGGGATTGGAGACCCAGTACTTC
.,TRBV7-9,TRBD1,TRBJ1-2,CASSTGTGAAYGYTF,TGTGCCAGCAGCACCGGGACAGGGGCTGCTTATGGCTACACCTTC
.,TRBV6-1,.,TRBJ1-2,CASTAGYGYTF,TGTGCCAGCACCGCGGGCTATGGCTACACCTTC
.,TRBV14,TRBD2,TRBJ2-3,CASSQRLAGDGTDTQYF,TGTGCCAGCAGCCAAAGACTGGCGGGAGATGGCACAGATACGCAGTATTTT
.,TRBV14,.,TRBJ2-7,CASSPSSYEQYF,TGTGCCAGCAGCCCTAGCTCCTACGAGCAGTACTTC
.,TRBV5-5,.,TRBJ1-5,CASSLEVGRGSPQHF,TGTGCCAGCAGCTTGGAGGTTGGCCGGGGGTCGCCCCAGCATTTT
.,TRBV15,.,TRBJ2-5,CATSRDSMETQYF,TGTGCCACCAGCAGAGATAGTATGGAGACCCAGTACTTC
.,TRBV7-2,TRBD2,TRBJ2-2,CASSSRASGPGNTGELFF,TGTGCCAGCAGCTCCCGGGCTAGCGGGCCAGGGAACACCGGGGAGCTGTTTTTT
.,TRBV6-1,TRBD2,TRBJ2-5,CASSEIGTLAGFQETQYF,TGTGCCAGCAGTGAAATCGGGACTCTAGCGGGATTCCAAGAGACCCAGTACTTC
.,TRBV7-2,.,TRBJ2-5,CASSLSTSQDF,TGTGCCAGCAGCTTATCAACTAGCCAGGACTTC
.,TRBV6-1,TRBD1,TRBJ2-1,CASSEEAGGYNEQFF,TGTGCCAGCAGTGAAGAAGCAGGGGGCTACAATGAGCAGTTCTTC
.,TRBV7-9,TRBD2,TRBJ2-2,CASSYTGGPVGELFF,TGTGCCAGCAGCTACACGGGAGGGCCTGTCGGGGAGCTGTTTTTT
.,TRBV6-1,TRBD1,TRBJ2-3,CASRKGAAASDTQYF,TGTGCCAGCCGAAAGGGGGCAGCGGCCTCAGATACGCAGTATTTT
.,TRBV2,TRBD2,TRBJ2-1,CASRAGSSGSNEQFF,TGTGCCAGCAGGGCGGGGTCTAGCGGGAGCAATGAGCAGTTCTTC
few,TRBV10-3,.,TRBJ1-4,CAISENTSSEKLFF,TGTGCCATCAGTGAGAATACATCTAGTGAAAAACTGTTTTTT
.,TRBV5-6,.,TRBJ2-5,CASLYGAGTETQYF,TGTGCCAGCCTCTATGGGGCGGGAACAGAGACCCAGTACTTC
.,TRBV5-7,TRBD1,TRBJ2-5,CASSTGQGGETQYF,TGTGCCAGCAGCACCGGACAGGGAGGAGAGACCCAGTACTTC
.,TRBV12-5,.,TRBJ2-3,CASGLYNTDTQYF,TGTGCTAGTGGTTTGTACAATACAGATACGCAGTATTTT
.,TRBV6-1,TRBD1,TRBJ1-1,CASSLYQGDTEAFF,TGTGCCAGCAGTCTATACCAGGGGGACACTGAAGCTTTCTTT
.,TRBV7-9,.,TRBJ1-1,CASSLGGGTEAFF,TGTGCCAGCAGCTTAGGTGGGGGGACTGAAGCTTTCTTT
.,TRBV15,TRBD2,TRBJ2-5,CATSRDTSEETQYF,TGTGCCACCAGCAGAGATACTAGCGAAGAGACCCAGTACTTC
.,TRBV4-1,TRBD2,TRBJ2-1,CASSQEGLAGGNEQFF,TGCGCCAGCAGCCAAGAAGGTCTAGCGGGAGGCAATGAGCAGTTCTTC
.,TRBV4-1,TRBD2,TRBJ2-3,CASSPGLDGADTQYF,TGCGCCAGCAGCCCGGGACTAGATGGCGCAGATACGCAGTATTTT